This T cell receptor (beta chain) comes out of a study of OX40 agonist ivuxolimab in advanced cancers. CDR1 and CDR2 (germline): SGHTA, FQGNSA. CDR3 length equals 15 residues. Trimming stripped 3 bases from V and 4 bases from J, with 13 bases between. Using immunoSEQ multiplex PCR, the repertoire was profiled, and TCRdb retains in-frame clones only, with some absent. The sample lists 60,000 to 70,000 clones; approximately 90% were seen once. The sample in question was CD4+ or CD8+ T cells sorted from blood, obtained in a trial of the OX40 agonist ivuxolimab. The clonotype comes from an adult with an advanced solid tumor such as melanoma, head and neck, liver or kidney cancer. The chain carries TRBV7-2 and TRBJ2-4; weak D call: TRBD1 (5 bases). The CDR3 protein is CASSLLRVGKNIQYF. The DNA for the CDR3 is TGTGCCAGCAGCTTGCTCAGGGTGGGGAAAAACATTCAGTACTTC.